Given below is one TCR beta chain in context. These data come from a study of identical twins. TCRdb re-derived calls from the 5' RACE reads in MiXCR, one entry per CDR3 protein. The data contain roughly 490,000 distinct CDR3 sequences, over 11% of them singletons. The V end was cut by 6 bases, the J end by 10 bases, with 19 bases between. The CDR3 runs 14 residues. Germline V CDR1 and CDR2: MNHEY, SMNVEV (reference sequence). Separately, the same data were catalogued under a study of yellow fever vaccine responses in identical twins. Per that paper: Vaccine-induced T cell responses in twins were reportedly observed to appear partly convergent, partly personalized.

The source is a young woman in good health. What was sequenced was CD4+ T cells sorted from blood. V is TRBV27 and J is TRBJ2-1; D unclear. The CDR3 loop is CASSFATVGGEQFF. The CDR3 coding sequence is TGTGCCAGCAGCTTCGCGACCGTGGGTGGGGAGCAGTTCTTC.